This is a list of T cell receptor beta chains from one sample in a study of cytomegalovirus exposure and HLA in healthy donors. Clones were read by immunoSEQ multiplex PCR, and TCRdb kept only the in-frame ones, dropping some. The table lists 150,000 to 200,000 clones, approximately 96% of them singletons. The sample consisted of PBMCs. The receptors stem from a woman aged 18-30 years in good health and CMV-seronegative. Both conserved end residues are part of each CDR3. The order of the fields is D gene, CDR3 length, clone size, J gene, V gene, CDR3 DNA, CDR3 protein. D genes are given only for firm matches. Rows give clone size only sometimes, using once, few, many, or a class for an expanded clone.

TRBD1 13 - TRBJ2-7 TRBV29-1 TGCAGCGTGAGGACAGGGATGACCTACGAGCAGTACTTC CSVRTGMTYEQYF
- 16 - TRBJ2-7 TRBV15 TGTGCCACCAGCAGAGATGAGGGCGTGGGTCAATACGAGCAGTACTTC CATSRDEGVGQYEQYF
- 13 - TRBJ2-1 TRBV7-2 TGTGCCAGCAGCCCCCTCCTATACAATGAGCAGTTCTTC CASSPLLYNEQFF
- 18 - TRBJ1-1 TRBV4-1 TGCGCCAGCAGCCAAGATAGCGTACCTGGACCGGGGAAACTGGCGGCTTTCTTT CASSQDSVPGPGKLAAFF
- 15 - TRBJ2-5 TRBV6-1 TGTGCCAGCAGTGAAGTAGGCCGGACTCAAGAGACCCAGTACTTC CASSEVGRTQETQYF
TRBD1 13 - TRBJ2-1 TRBV27 TGTGCCAGCAGTTTAACAGGGGGCTATGAGCAGTTCTTC CASSLTGGYEQFF
- 13 - TRBJ1-6 TRBV2 TGTGCCAGCAGAGGAGACCACGGCTCACCCCTCCACTTT CASRGDHGSPLHF
TRBD1 16 - TRBJ2-7 TRBV27 TGTGCCAGCAGTCAAAACTTCCGGGACAGGGACTACGAGCAGTACTTC CASSQNFRDRDYEQYF
- 13 - TRBJ2-7 TRBV30 TGTGCCTGGAGTTCTGACAGGCCCTACGAGCAGTACTTC CAWSSDRPYEQYF
TRBD1 18 - TRBJ1-5 TRBV12-5 TGTGCTAGTGCACTCGCCGGGACAGGGGCTTCGGCGGGTCAGCCCCAGCATTTT CASALAGTGASAGQPQHF
TRBD1 14 - TRBJ1-4 TRBV5-4 TGTGCCAGCAGCTTGCAGGGGGCGAGGGAAAAACTGTTTTTT CASSLQGAREKLFF
- 15 - TRBJ2-1 TRBV11-3 TGTGCCAGCAGCTTATCGGGGACTCTTTACAATGAGCAGTTCTTC CASSLSGTLYNEQFF
- 14 once TRBJ2-3 TRBV2 TGTGCCAGCACAGGATCCACTAGCACAGATACGCAGTATTTT CASTGSTSTDTQYF
- 15 - TRBJ2-1 TRBV9 TGTGCCAGCGGTTCACAGTTAGGAATTAACAATGAGCAGTTCTTC CASGSQLGINNEQFF
- 12 - TRBJ2-1 TRBV11-2 TGTGCCAGCAGCTTTTCGGAAGGAGGGCAGTTCTTC CASSFSEGGQFF
TRBD1 14 - TRBJ2-5 TRBV19 TGTGCCAGTAGTAAGGGACAGTCCCAAGAGACCCAGTACTTC CASSKGQSQETQYF
- 15 once TRBJ2-7 TRBV27 TGTGCCAGCAGTCCCCAGCAGTCACAGCCCTACGAGCAGTACTTC CASSPQQSQPYEQYF
- 17 once TRBJ2-1 TRBV9 TGTGCCAGCAGCGTAGTTGATGGGGGGAAGGACTACAATGAGCAGTTCTTC CASSVVDGGKDYNEQFF
TRBD1 16 - TRBJ2-7 TRBV4-3 TGCGCCAGCAGCCACCGACAGGGTCCGCCCTACTACGAGCAGTACTTC CASSHRQGPPYYEQYF
TRBD2 14 - TRBJ2-7 TRBV9 TGTGCCAGCAGCGGGACTAGCGGGGACTACGAGCAGTACTTC CASSGTSGDYEQYF
TRBD2 16 - TRBJ2-2 TRBV9 TGTGCCAGCAGCGGCTTAGCGGGGGCCATAACCGGGGAGCTGTTTTTT CASSGLAGAITGELFF
- 14 - TRBJ1-3 TRBV6-5 TGTGCCAGCAGGACTCCAGGGGCCAGAAACACCATATATTTT CASRTPGARNTIYF
TRBD2 14 once TRBJ2-5 TRBV9 TGTGCCAGCAGCGGGACTAGCGGGGGGGAGACCCAGTACTTC CASSGTSGGETQYF
- 14 once TRBJ1-5 TRBV5-1 TGCGCCAGCAGCTTGAATCCTTCCAATCAGCCCCAGCATTTT CASSLNPSNQPQHF